The entry below gives a single T cell receptor (beta chain) sequence along with its context. Its target is not known. TCRdb's table, derived via immunoSEQ multiplex PCR, lists solely in-frame clones and lacks some. The table records 42,000 or so clones, almost 85% of them present only once. As to time point: peripheral blood 6 weeks after treatment start. The data are from a study of PD-L1 blockade in urothelial cancer. Looking at the study overall: Previous chemotherapy exposure amounted to 0 to 3 regimens for patients. Blood was analyzed 3 weeks (second dose) and 6 weeks after treatment start. T cells numbered a median of approximately 150,000 in the blood samples.

The study's findings and limits: Better survival was forecast by a pretreatment blood TCR clonality below the median.

V gave up 5 bases and J gave up 10 bases, with 14 bases separating them. The V gene's germline CDR1 is MNHNS and CDR2 SASEGT. The CDR3 is 12 residues long. This sequence was found in a man between 60 and 75 years old with urothelial cancer. Sequenced material: PBMCs, taken around atezolizumab (anti-PD-L1) treatment. The chain employs TRBV6-1 and TRBJ1-1; TRBD1 might be the D (5 bases). The CDR3 loop is CASSFQGPGAFF. As DNA, the CDR3 is TGTGCCAGCAGTTTCCAGGGCCCTGGAGCTTTCTTT.